Presented here are 21 T cell receptor beta chains from one specimen sequenced in a study of cytomegalovirus exposure and HLA in healthy donors. TCRdb's table, derived via immunoSEQ multiplex PCR, lists solely in-frame clones and lacks some. The sample includes roughly 150,000 clones, approximately 96% seen only once; the top ten take around 0.9%. Sequencing input: PBMCs. The receptor source for this set is a woman aged 18-29 years in good health and CMV-seronegative.

The rearrangement joins TRBV5-1 to TRBJ2-1; TRBD1 is a possible D gene (7 bases). V was cut by 4 bases and J by 8 bases, with 16 bases left in between. CDR1 is SGHRS and CDR2 is YFSETQ in the germline V gene. The CDR3 contains 14 residues. CDR3 protein: CASSPYRGGDEQFF. The CDR3 coding sequence is TGCGCCAGCAGCCCATACAGGGGCGGGGATGAGCAGTTCTTC.

The chain carries TRBV19 and TRBJ2-7; TRBD1 might be the D (6 bases). Germline-derived CDR1 and CDR2 are LNHDA and SQIVND (reference sequence). The CDR3 runs 13 residues. V dropped 7 bases and J dropped 5 bases, with 15 bases sitting between them. The CDR3 bases are TGTGCCAGTAACAACAGGGTAAGGGACGAGCAGTACTTC. As protein: CASNNRVRDEQYF. Variable domain in full (rest from reference TRBV19 and TRBJ2-7): DGGITQSPKYLFRKEGQNVTLSCEQNLNHDAMYWYRQDPGQGLRLIYYSQIVNDFQKGDIAEGYSVSREKKESFPLTVTSAQKNPTAFYLCASNNRVRDEQYFGPGTRLTVT.

V is TRBV7-9 and J is TRBJ1-2; TRBD1 matches at 8 bases. Germline V gene data show CDR1 as SEHNR and CDR2 as FQNEAQ (reference sequence). The CDR3 is 17 residues long. V was pared by 5 bases and J by 7 bases, with 18 bases of the junction left unmatched. DNA for the CDR3: TGTGCCAGCAGCCCCAGGGGGCGAGACAGGGAAATATCTGGCTACACCTTC. The encoded protein is CASSPRGRDREISGYTF.

This chain connects TRBV6-6 to TRBJ1-1; weak D call: TRBD1 (6 bases). This CDR3 has 14 residues. V was trimmed by 7 bases and J by 2 bases, leaving 14 bases between them. The germline V gene encodes CDR1 MNHNY and CDR2 SVGAGI (reference sequence). This chain's CDR3 is CASTWGQRNTEAFF. The CDR3 bases are TGTGCCAGCACCTGGGGACAAAGAAACACTGAAGCTTTCTTT.

The sample holds one count of this clone. V usage is TRBV5-4 and J usage is TRBJ2-4; D ambiguous. Trimming took 3 bases from V and 0 from J, leaving 10 bases between them. Per the germline V gene, CDR1 is SGHNT and CDR2 is YYREEE (reference sequence). The CDR3 spans 15 residues. CDR3 sequence (DNA): TGTGCCAGCAGCTCCCCCCTAGGAGCCAAAAACATTCAGTACTTC. Residues: CASSSPLGAKNIQYF.

The genes are TRBV6-1 and TRBJ1-6, with a weak D call TRBD1 (6 bases). From germline, CDR1 is MNHNS and CDR2 SASEGT. This CDR3 has 14 residues. V lost 4 bases and J 5 bases, leaving 9 bases between the germline ends. The CDR3 DNA sequence: TGTGCCAGCAGTGGACAGGTTCATAATTCACCCCTCCACTTT. This translates into CASSGQVHNSPLHF.

The chain recombines TRBV9 with TRBJ2-3, with TRBD1 matching over 10 bases. Germline CDR1 reads SGDLS; CDR2 reads YYNGEE. Losses at the gene ends were 2 bases for V and 1 base for J; bases not matched to a gene: 4. The CDR3 runs to 16 residues. Here the CDR3 reads CASSVGGTGGTDTQYF. DNA of the CDR3: TGTGCCAGCAGCGTCGGAGGGACAGGGGGCACAGATACGCAGTATTTT. Filled out from reference TRBV9 and TRBJ2-3, the complete variable domain reads DSGVTQTPKHLITATGQRVTLRCSPRSGDLSVYWYQQSLDQGLQFLIQYYNGEERAKGNILERFSAQQFPDLHSELNLSSLELGDSALYFCASSVGGTGGTDTQYFGPGTRLTVL.

The rearrangement joins TRBV30 to TRBJ2-2; no clear D gene. V gave up 6 bases and J gave up 2 bases, with 4 bases separating them. Germline V gene lookup returns CDR1 GTSNPN and CDR2 SVGIG (reference sequence). The CDR3 runs to 11 residues. CDR3 in amino acids: CACKNTGELFF. The CDR3, as DNA: TGTGCCTGTAAAAACACCGGGGAGCTGTTTTTT.

V usage is TRBV4-3 and J usage is TRBJ1-5; D is ambiguous. Germline CDR1 LGHNA, CDR2 YSLEER. The CDR3 is made up of 16 amino acids. V lost 0 bases and J lost 3, with 12 bases in between. The CDR3: CASSQDLGGSNQPQHF. CDR3 nucleotide sequence: TGCGCCAGCAGCCAAGATTTAGGAGGTTCCAATCAGCCCCAGCATTTT.

The chain has TRBV29-1 and TRBJ1-2; possible D gene TRBD1, 6 bases. This CDR3 region has 11 residues. V lost 3 bases and J 6 bases, leaving 8 bases between the germline ends. Germline-derived CDR1 and CDR2 are SQVTM and ANQGSEA. The CDR3 DNA follows: TGCAGCGTTGACAGGGGAAATGGCTACACCTTC. Translation gives CSVDRGNGYTF.

This chain joins TRBV7-9 and TRBJ2-5; 16 positions agree with TRBD2. V dropped 5 bases and J dropped 9; count of bases not matched to a gene: 6. The CDR3 contains 15 residues. The germline V gene encodes CDR1 SEHNR and CDR2 FQNEAQ (reference sequence). The CDR3 spells CASSPPGTSGGAQYF. The DNA of the CDR3 is TGTGCCAGCAGCCCACCAGGGACTAGCGGGGGGGCCCAGTACTTC.

This chain joins TRBV19 and TRBJ1-5; 7 bases are a match to TRBD1. CDR3 length equals 14 residues. The V gene's germline CDR1 is LNHDA and CDR2 SQIVND (reference sequence). V gave up 4 bases and J gave up 2 bases; unmatched junction bases: 2. CDR3 sequence (DNA): TGTGCCAGTAGTACTACAGGGGGCAATCAGCCCCAGCATTTT. Translating it yields CASSTTGGNQPQHF.

The chain carries TRBV4-2 and TRBJ1-2, with 10 bases that match TRBD1. J lost 1 base, V lost 3 bases, and 5 bases had no gene match. Germline CDR1 reads LGHNA; CDR2 reads YNFKEQ. This CDR3 comprises 16 residues. The CDR3 region is CASSQAGTGDNYGYTF. Here the CDR3 DNA reads TGTGCCAGCAGCCAGGCAGGGACAGGGGATAACTATGGCTACACCTTC.

The chain joins TRBV4-1 to TRBJ2-7, with 7 bases that match TRBD2. CDR3 length: 14 residues. Germline assignment: CDR1 MGHRA and CDR2 YSYEKL. The ends lost 4 bases at V and 0 bases at J; junction bases unmatched: 3. Written as DNA, the CDR3 is TGCGCCAGCAGCCCGCGGGACTACTCCTACGAGCAGTACTTC. Protein sequence: CASSPRDYSYEQYF.

The chain has TRBV4-2 and TRBJ1-2, with 7 bases aligning to TRBD1. The CDR3 totals 15 residues. Unmatched junction bases numbered 7, after V lost 2 bases and J lost 4 bases. Germline V gene sequence: CDR1 LGHNA, CDR2 YNFKEQ. In DNA form, the CDR3 reads TGTGCCAGCAGCCAAACCAGGGGGTCGGTCTATGGCTACACCTTC. Amino acid sequence: CASSQTRGSVYGYTF.

Here the CDR3 reads CASRRARDTGELFF. The CDR3 DNA reads as TGCGCCAGCCGACGGGCCAGGGACACCGGGGAGCTGTTTTTT. The V and J genes are TRBV4-3 and TRBJ2-2; tentative D call: TRBD1 (5 bases). V gave up 8 bases and J gave up 3 bases, with 13 bases separating them. CDR3 length equals 14 residues. The V gene's germline CDR1 is LGHNA and CDR2 YSLEER.

This chain joins TRBV5-6 and TRBJ2-3, with TRBD1 as a possible D gene (5 bases). There are 14 residues in the CDR3. V was clipped by 4 bases and J by 2 bases, with 11 bases between them. CDR1 is SGHDT and CDR2 is YYEEEE in the germline V gene. DNA of the CDR3: TGTGCCAGCAGCACCAGACAGTACACAGATACGCAGTATTTT. Translated, it gives CASSTRQYTDTQYF. The full variable domain, its missing parts supplied by reference TRBV5-6 and TRBJ2-3, is DAGVTQSPTHLIKTRGQQVTLRCSPKSGHDTVSWYQQALGQGPQFIFQYYEEEERQRGNFPDRFSGHQFPNYSSELNVNALLLGDSALYLCASSTRQYTDTQYFGPGTRLTVL.

V usage is TRBV6-6 and J usage is TRBJ2-7; D unresolved. CDR1 and CDR2 from the germline V gene are MNHNY and SVGAGI (reference sequence). V shed 0 bases and J shed 2 bases, with 14 bases lying between them. CDR3 length: 16 residues. DNA for the CDR3: TGTGCCAGCAGTTACTCCTATGGCAGAGGAACCTACGAGCAGTACTTC. Its protein is CASSYSYGRGTYEQYF.

The chain is built from TRBV5-1 and TRBJ2-7, with TRBD1 matching over 7 bases. Losses at the gene ends were 4 bases for V and 7 bases for J; bases not matched to a gene: 8. The CDR3 runs to 13 residues. From germline, CDR1 is SGHRS and CDR2 YFSETQ. The CDR3 sequence: CASSPDRAWEQYF. In nucleotides, the CDR3 is TGCGCCAGCAGCCCCGACAGGGCTTGGGAGCAGTACTTC.

The CDR3 sequence: CASSAGLAGGIQETQYF. DNA for the CDR3: TGTGCCAGTAGTGCGGGACTAGCGGGGGGAATTCAAGAGACCCAGTACTTC. J is TRBJ2-5 and V is TRBV19; 15 nucleotides line up with TRBD2. The germline gives CDR1 LNHDA, CDR2 SQIVND (reference sequence). Losses at the gene ends were 5 bases for V and 2 bases for J; bases not matched to a gene: 6. The CDR3 is 17 amino acids. Looking up the rest from reference TRBV19 and TRBJ2-5 gives the full variable domain: DGGITQSPKYLFRKEGQNVTLSCEQNLNHDAMYWYRQDPGQGLRLIYYSQIVNDFQKGDIAEGYSVSREKKESFPLTVTSAQKNPTAFYLCASSAGLAGGIQETQYFGPGTRLLVL.

The chain employs TRBV29-1 and TRBJ2-1; possible D gene TRBD1, 5 bases. Trimming pared 0 bases from V and 4 bases from J, leaving 10 bases between. Germline CDR1 and CDR2: SQVTM and ANQGSEA. The CDR3 has 14 residues. The CDR3 sequence: CSVEDGGHYNEQFF. CDR3 coding DNA: TGCAGCGTTGAAGACGGCGGACATTACAATGAGCAGTTCTTC.